The 10 T cell receptor beta chains listed next were all sequenced from one sample in a study of OX40 agonist ivuxolimab in advanced cancers. Sequencing used immunoSEQ multiplex PCR; TCRdb keeps in-frame clones, though not all of them. The sample includes about 150,000 clones, approximately 94% seen only once; the top ten take around 0.31%. The sample here was CD4+ or CD8+ T cells sorted from blood, taken in a trial of the OX40 agonist ivuxolimab. The receptors derive from an adult with an advanced solid tumor such as melanoma, head and neck, liver or kidney cancer.

V gene TRBV5-4 combines with J gene TRBJ2-5; 8 positions match TRBD1. The trim removed 7 bases at V and 5 bases at J, leaving 13 bases unmatched. Per germline, CDR1 SGHNT and CDR2 YYREEE (reference sequence). CDR3 length equals 15 residues. This chain's CDR3 is CASARQGASPETQYF. The CDR3 coding sequence is TGTGCCAGCGCCCGTCAGGGGGCCTCTCCGGAGACCCAGTACTTC.

The rearrangement uses TRBV7-2 and TRBJ2-1; D is ambiguous. The length of the CDR3 is 14 residues. V dropped 4 bases and J dropped 0 bases, with 7 bases sitting between them. Germline values: CDR1 SGHTA, CDR2 FQGNSA. CDR3 amino acids: CASSSSSSYNEQFF. CDR3 DNA sequence: TGTGCCAGCAGCTCATCGTCCTCCTACAATGAGCAGTTCTTC.

This clone has more than one count but fewer than ten. This chain joins TRBV28 and TRBJ2-2; D is tentatively TRBD1 or TRBD2 (6 bases each). Germline assignment: CDR1 MDHEN and CDR2 SYDVKM. V lost 6 bases and J lost 9, with 20 bases in between. This CDR3 spans 15 amino acids. Here the CDR3 reads CASSLGGGGDRELFF. The CDR3 DNA sequence: TGTGCCAGCAGCCTAGGAGGAGGGGGTGACCGGGAGCTGTTTTTT.

The gene calls are TRBV4-3 and TRBJ2-3, with D unresolved. V gave up 0 bases and J gave up 11 bases, with 12 bases separating them. The CDR3 length is 13 residues. Germline assignment: CDR1 LGHNA and CDR2 YSLEER. Written as DNA, the CDR3 is TGCGCCAGCAGCCAAGAAGGCCTGGCGAGGCAGTATTTT. Encoded protein: CASSQEGLARQYF.

The V call is TRBV19, the J call TRBJ2-2, with 11 bases matching TRBD2. The length of the CDR3 is 14 residues. CDR1 LNHDA and CDR2 SQIVND come from the germline V gene (reference sequence). The ends lost 6 bases at V and 6 bases at J; junction bases unmatched: 3. The CDR3 protein is CASRTTSGAGELFF. CDR3 coding DNA: TGTGCCAGTAGGACGACTAGCGGGGCCGGGGAGCTGTTTTTT. The whole variable domain, filled in from reference TRBV19 and TRBJ2-2, reads DGGITQSPKYLFRKEGQNVTLSCEQNLNHDAMYWYRQDPGQGLRLIYYSQIVNDFQKGDIAEGYSVSREKKESFPLTVTSAQKNPTAFYLCASRTTSGAGELFFGEGSRLTVL.

This chain joins TRBV28 and TRBJ1-2; the D is unclear. Germline V lookup: CDR1 MDHEN, CDR2 SYDVKM. The CDR3 extends over 14 amino acids. V was pared by 1 base and J by 8 bases, with 14 bases between. CDR3 protein: CASSLYPTTGGYTF. CDR3 coding DNA: TGTGCCAGCAGTTTATACCCCACCACGGGGGGCTACACCTTC.

The V and J genes are TRBV4-1 and TRBJ1-5; tentatively, D is TRBD1 (6 bases). Germline V gene data show CDR1 as MGHRA and CDR2 as YSYEKL. This CDR3 region has 16 residues. Trimming shortened V by 5 bases and J by 6 bases, and 20 bases separated the two germline ends. The DNA of the CDR3 is TGCGCCAGCAGCAAGAACGAACAGGGAGAAGGTCAGCCCCAGCATTTT. This encodes CASSKNEQGEGQPQHF.

The chain combines TRBV15 with TRBJ1-6; D ambiguous. V shed 0 bases and J shed 9 bases, with 12 bases lying between them. CDR1 is LNHNV and CDR2 is YYDKDF in the germline V gene (reference sequence). This CDR3 has 15 residues. The CDR3 DNA reads TGTGCCACCAGCAGAGATATAGTGGGTGGTTCACCCCTCCACTTT. This sequence encodes CATSRDIVGGSPLHF.

The V gene is TRBV9, the J gene TRBJ2-5; D unclear. Germline V CDR1 and CDR2: SGDLS, YYNGEE. V lost 0 bases, J lost 3 bases, and 9 bases lay in between. The length of the CDR3 is 14 residues. CDR3 residues: CASSVGPPEETQYF. CDR3 sequence (DNA): TGTGCCAGCAGCGTAGGGCCCCCCGAAGAGACCCAGTACTTC.

In its sample, this clone was seen once. The rearrangement joins TRBV5-1 to TRBJ1-1, with a tentative D call TRBD1 (5 bases). This CDR3 comprises 15 residues. With 3 bases removed from V and 0 bases from J, the gap between germline ends came to 12 bases. The germline gives CDR1 SGHRS, CDR2 YFSETQ. In DNA form, the CDR3 reads TGCGCCAGCAGCTGGGGACGGGTCATGAACACTGAAGCTTTCTTT. Translation: CASSWGRVMNTEAFF. Combining the CDR3 with reference TRBV5-1 and TRBJ1-1 gives the whole variable domain KAGVTQTPRYLIKTRGQQVTLSCSPISGHRSVSWYQQTPGQGLQFLFEYFSETQRNKGNFPGRFSGRQFSNSRSEMNVSTLELGDSALYLCASSWGRVMNTEAFFGQGTRLTVV.